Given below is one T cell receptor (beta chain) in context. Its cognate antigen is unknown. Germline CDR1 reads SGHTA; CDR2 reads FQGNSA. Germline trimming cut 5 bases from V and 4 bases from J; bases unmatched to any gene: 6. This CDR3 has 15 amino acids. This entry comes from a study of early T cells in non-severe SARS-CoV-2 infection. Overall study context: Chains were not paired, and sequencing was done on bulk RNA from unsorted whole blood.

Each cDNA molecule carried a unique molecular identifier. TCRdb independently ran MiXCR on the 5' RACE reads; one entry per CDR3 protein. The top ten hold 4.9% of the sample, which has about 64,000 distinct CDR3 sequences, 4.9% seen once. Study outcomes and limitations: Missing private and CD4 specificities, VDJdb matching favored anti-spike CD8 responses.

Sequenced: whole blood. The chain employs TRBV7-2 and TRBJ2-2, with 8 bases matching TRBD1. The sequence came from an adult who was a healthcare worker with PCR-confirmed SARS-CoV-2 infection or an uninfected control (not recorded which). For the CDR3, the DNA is TGTGCCAGCAGCACACGGACAGGGTCCACCGGGGAGCTGTTTTTT. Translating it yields CASSTRTGSTGELFF.